Below, 14 T cell receptor beta chains from the same sample are listed, as sequenced in a study of T cell responses to AZD1222 COVID-19 vaccine. Data came from immunoSEQ multiplex PCR; TCRdb stores just in-frame clones and leaves some out. Of 100,000 to 150,000 clones listed, around 87% are singletons. The specimen was peripheral blood, collected on day 0 of AZD1222 vaccination. Receptors were obtained from an adult in good health.

V gene TRBV27 combines with J gene TRBJ1-5; TRBD1 aligns across 9 bases. This CDR3 is built from 17 residues. The ends lost 4 bases at V and 4 bases at J; junction bases unmatched: 11. CDR1 is MNHEY, CDR2 SMNVEV, per germline (reference sequence). The CDR3 loop reads CASSSPGQGGKNQPQHF. The DNA of the CDR3 is TGTGCCAGCAGTTCCCCGGGACAGGGAGGGAAAAATCAGCCCCAGCATTTT.

This clone was detected only once. This chain joins TRBV4-3 and TRBJ2-7; 12 bases are shared with TRBD1. This CDR3 spans 17 amino acids. V lost 4 bases, J lost 5 bases, and 12 bases stayed unmatched. The V gene's germline CDR1 is LGHNA and CDR2 YSLEER. CDR3 bases: TGCGCCAGCAGCCCCGGGGTAGGTGGGACAGGGGGCGACGAGCAGTACTTC. The encoded protein is CASSPGVGGTGGDEQYF.

The V call is TRBV7-2, the J call TRBJ2-6, with D possibly TRBD2 on 5 matching bases. The V end lost 1 base, the J end lost 0 bases, and 7 bases lay between the germline ends. CDR3 length equals 16 residues. Looked up from germline, CDR1 is SGHTA and CDR2 is FQGNSA. The CDR3 DNA reads as TGTGCCAGCAGCTTAGTGGGGAGCTCTGGGGCCAACGTCCTGACTTTC. This encodes CASSLVGSSGANVLTF.

In this sample, this clone turned up a few times. The V gene is TRBV7-9, the J gene TRBJ2-7, with TRBD1 as a possible D gene (5 bases). V lost 2 bases to trimming and J lost 4 bases, with 9 bases between them. Germline loops: CDR1 SEHNR, CDR2 FQNEAQ (reference sequence). The CDR3 is made up of 13 amino acids. CDR3 sequence reads: CASSLRGRYEQYF. The CDR3 coding sequence is TGTGCCAGCAGCTTAAGGGGAAGGTACGAGCAGTACTTC.

The CDR3 here is CASSRTGGDEKLFF. CDR3 in DNA: TGTGCCAGCAGCCGGACAGGGGGAGATGAAAAACTGTTTTTT. This rearrangement joins TRBV6-5 to TRBJ1-4, with 10 bases lining up with TRBD1. Germline trimming cut 6 bases from V and 6 bases from J; bases unmatched to any gene: 4. The germline gives CDR1 MNHEY, CDR2 SVGAGI. CDR3 length equals 14 residues.

The gene calls are TRBV12-3 or TRBV12-4 and TRBJ1-1, with TRBD1 matching 7 bases. The CDR3 has 11 amino acids. The J segment lost 9 bases and the V segment lost 3 bases, leaving 1 base of the junction unmatched. CDR3 coding DNA: TGTGCCAGCAGTTTGGGACAGAAAGCTTTCTTT. Translated, it gives CASSLGQKAFF.

The chain has TRBV7-3 and TRBJ2-5; the D gene is possibly TRBD1 (5 bases). Trimming took off 2 bases at V and 1 base at J, with 8 bases between the two ends. This CDR3 spans 14 amino acids. Per germline, CDR1 SGHTA and CDR2 FQGTGA. The CDR3, as DNA: TGTGCCAGCAGCTTAGGGGCAGGCCAAGAGACCCAGTACTTC. Protein sequence: CASSLGAGQETQYF.

V is TRBV15 and J is TRBJ1-2; no reliable D call. V lost 1 base and J 0 bases, leaving 9 bases between the germline ends. The CDR3 has 15 amino acids. Looked up from germline, CDR1 is LNHNV and CDR2 is YYDKDF (reference sequence). Here the CDR3 reads CATSRGRRTNYGYTF. The DNA of the CDR3 is TGTGCCACCAGCAGAGGTCGGAGAACTAACTATGGCTACACCTTC.

The chain combines TRBV28 with TRBJ2-7; D is possibly TRBD2 (5 bases). The CDR3 runs 13 residues. From germline, CDR1 is MDHEN and CDR2 SYDVKM. Between the trimmed V and J ends, which lost 5 bases and 6 bases, there was a span of 14 bases. CDR3 nucleotides: TGTGCCAGCAGTCCCCGGGATCGGAGCGAGCAGTACTTC. Residues: CASSPRDRSEQYF.

This chain links TRBV29-1 with TRBJ1-1; D not certain. Trimming shortened V by 4 bases and J by 1 base, and 7 bases separated the two germline ends. Germline-derived CDR1 and CDR2 are SQVTM and ANQGSEA. The CDR3 covers 12 residues. CDR3 protein: CSVGSGNTEAFF. Here the CDR3 DNA reads TGCAGCGTTGGTTCAGGGAACACTGAAGCTTTCTTT.

This chain links TRBV3-1 (or the pseudogene TRBV3-2) with TRBJ2-5, with a weak D call TRBD2 (6 bases). The germline V gene has CDR1 LGHDT and CDR2 YNNKEL (reference sequence). CDR3 size: 15 residues. Trimming cost V 0 bases and J 7 bases, with 15 bases left between them. The CDR3 here is CASSQDLTSWGTQYF. In DNA form, the CDR3 reads TGTGCCAGCAGCCAAGACCTAACTAGCTGGGGGACCCAGTACTTC.

The genes are TRBV3-1 (or the pseudogene TRBV3-2) and TRBJ1-6, with D uncertain. CDR3 length: 12 amino acids. Germline assignment: CDR1 LGHDT and CDR2 YNNKEL (reference sequence). Trimming cost V 3 bases and J 7 bases, with 4 bases left between them. The CDR3 DNA sequence: TGTGCCAGCAGCCAGATGAATTCACCCCTCCACTTT. This codes for CASSQMNSPLHF.

J is TRBJ2-7 and V is TRBV5-4; no reliable D call. V dropped 5 bases and J dropped 6 bases, with 9 bases sitting between them. The germline V gene has CDR1 SGHNT and CDR2 YYREEE (reference sequence). The CDR3 length is 11 residues. CDR3 in amino acids: CASSSRGEQYF. CDR3 DNA: TGTGCCAGCAGTAGCCGAGGCGAGCAGTACTTC.

The chain carries TRBV6-5 and TRBJ1-6; 7 bases align to TRBD1. CDR1 MNHEY and CDR2 SVGAGI come from the germline V gene. V was pared by 6 bases and J by 8 bases, with 7 bases of the junction left unmatched. The CDR3 has 14 amino acids. The CDR3 spells CASSQGGGYSPLHF. CDR3 coding DNA: TGTGCCAGCAGCCAAGGAGGGGGCTATTCACCCCTCCACTTT.